The 9 T cell receptor beta chains below come from one sample, sequenced in a study of T cell responses to AZD1222 COVID-19 vaccine. Using immunoSEQ multiplex PCR, the repertoire was profiled, and TCRdb retains in-frame clones only, with some absent. The repertoire holds roughly 70,000 clones, with roughly 82% as singletons. The sequencing here drew on peripheral blood, taken on day 0 of AZD1222 vaccination. These receptors all come from an adult in good health.

This clone appeared a single time. The rearrangement joins TRBV7-2 to TRBJ2-5; D gene unclear. The V gene lost 5 bases and the J gene lost 4 bases, with 8 bases spanning the gap. CDR3 length equals 12 residues. CDR1 and CDR2 from the germline V gene are SGHTA and FQGNSA. This CDR3 is CASSLRAETQYF. As DNA, the CDR3 is TGTGCCAGCAGCCTAAGGGCAGAGACCCAGTACTTC.

V usage is TRBV18 and J usage is TRBJ1-6; D not resolved. Per germline, CDR1 KGHSH and CDR2 LQKENI. The germline V and J ends were trimmed by 1 base and 8 bases, with 12 bases remaining between them. The CDR3 loop spans 15 amino acids. The CDR3, as DNA: TGTGCCAGCTCACCACAGGACCCGGGATATTCACCCCTCCACTTT. Amino acid sequence: CASSPQDPGYSPLHF. The whole variable domain, remainder taken from reference TRBV18 and TRBJ1-6, is NAGVMQNPRHLVRRRGQEARLRCSPMKGHSHVYWYRQLPEEGLKFMVYLQKENIIDESGMPKERFSAEFPKEGPSILRIQQVVRGDSAAYFCASSPQDPGYSPLHFGNGTRLTVT.

J is TRBJ2-3 and V is TRBV7-2; 7 positions agree with TRBD2. V gave up 5 bases and J gave up 4 bases; unmatched junction bases: 9. CDR3 length equals 15 residues. In germline, CDR1 is SGHTA, CDR2 FQGNSA. CDR3 residues: CASSHGGGSSDTQYF. In DNA form, the CDR3 reads TGTGCCAGCAGCCATGGGGGGGGTTCGTCAGATACGCAGTATTTT.

This clone appeared once. The chain links TRBV28 to TRBJ1-2; no clear D. V lost 2 bases and J lost 4, with 5 bases in between. CDR3 length: 12 amino acids. Germline CDR1 MDHEN, CDR2 SYDVKM. CDR3 coding DNA: TGTGCCAGCAGTTTAAACAGCTATGGCTACACCTTC. This translates into CASSLNSYGYTF.

This clone was seen more than once but under ten times. This sequence joins TRBV6-4 and TRBJ2-1; 7 bases are a match to TRBD1. The CDR3 length is 15 residues. V shed 1 base and J 5 bases; nucleotides not matched to a gene: 5. Germline loops: CDR1 MRHNA, CDR2 SNTAGT. Here the CDR3 reads CASSDWYRGHNEQFF. Written as DNA, the CDR3 is TGTGCCAGCAGTGACTGGTACAGGGGCCACAATGAGCAGTTCTTC.

The chain carries TRBV28 and TRBJ2-1; D may be TRBD2 (5 bases). The V end lost 5 bases, the J end lost 9 bases, and 8 bases lay between the germline ends. The CDR3 is 11 amino acids. Germline CDR1 and CDR2: MDHEN and SYDVKM. The CDR3 sequence is CASSPGGEQFF. The CDR3 DNA reads TGTGCCAGCAGTCCTGGAGGTGAGCAGTTCTTC. Supplemented by reference TRBV28 and TRBJ2-1, the full variable domain reads DVKVTQSSRYLVKRTGEKVFLECVQDMDHENMFWYRQDPGLGLRLIYFSYDVKMKEKGDIPEGYSVSREKKERFSLILESASTNQTSMYLCASSPGGEQFFGPGTRLTVL.

The chain couples TRBV9 to TRBJ2-1, with 13 bases matching TRBD2. CDR1 SGDLS and CDR2 YYNGEE come from the germline V gene. The CDR3 has 16 residues. V lost 4 bases and J lost 6; bases outside the gene matches: 7. CDR3 loop: CASSPRTSGGSNEQFF. Here the CDR3 DNA reads TGTGCCAGCAGCCCGAGGACTAGCGGGGGATCCAATGAGCAGTTCTTC.

V usage is TRBV19 and J usage is TRBJ2-1; a weak D match, TRBD1 (6 bases). This CDR3 contains 14 residues. V lost 7 bases and J 9 bases, leaving 19 bases between the germline ends. The V gene's germline CDR1 is LNHDA and CDR2 SQIVND (reference sequence). The CDR3 nucleotides are TGTGCCAGTATGCAACCAGGGGAGCGGAGTGAGCAGTTCTTC. This translates into CASMQPGERSEQFF. The variable domain in full, completed from reference TRBV19 and TRBJ2-1, reads DGGITQSPKYLFRKEGQNVTLSCEQNLNHDAMYWYRQDPGQGLRLIYYSQIVNDFQKGDIAEGYSVSREKKESFPLTVTSAQKNPTAFYLCASMQPGERSEQFFGPGTRLTVL.

This chain joins TRBV28 and TRBJ2-7, with D perhaps matching TRBD1 (5 bases). Germline CDR1 reads MDHEN; CDR2 reads SYDVKM. The germline V and J ends were trimmed by 7 bases and 3 bases, with 7 bases remaining between them. This CDR3 is built from 11 residues. The CDR3 spells CASTDSYEQYF. The CDR3 nucleotides are TGTGCCAGCACTGACAGCTACGAGCAGTACTTC. Full variable domain (outside the CDR3, taken from reference TRBV28 and TRBJ2-7): DVKVTQSSRYLVKRTGEKVFLECVQDMDHENMFWYRQDPGLGLRLIYFSYDVKMKEKGDIPEGYSVSREKKERFSLILESASTNQTSMYLCASTDSYEQYFGPGTRLTVT.